This T cell receptor beta chain was documented in a study of cytomegalovirus exposure and HLA in healthy donors. PCR amplification relied on 60 Vbeta primers (plus 13 Jbeta primers). Clones were read by immunoSEQ multiplex PCR, and TCRdb kept only the in-frame ones, dropping some. The data hold some 85,000 clones, with roughly 78% observed a single time. The length of the CDR3 is 15 residues. Trimming took 1 base from V and 0 from J, leaving 10 bases between them. Germline V gene sequence: CDR1 SGHVS, CDR2 FQNEAQ. Sequenced: PBMCs. The chain is built from TRBV7-8 and TRBJ2-7; D remains ambiguous. The source is a woman aged 40 to 55 in good health and CMV-seropositive. The CDR3 DNA follows: TGTGCCAGCAGCTTAGGATCGGCTAGCTCCTACGAGCAGTACTTC. Translated, it gives CASSLGSASSYEQYF. The full variable domain, its missing parts supplied by reference TRBV7-8 and TRBJ2-7, is GAGVSQSPRYKVAKRGQDVALRCDPISGHVSLFWYQQALGQGPEFLTYFQNEAQLDKSGLPSDRFFAERPEGSVSTLKIQRTQQEDSAVYLCASSLGSASSYEQYFGPGTRLTVT.